This TCR beta chain was documented in a study of human T cells and chemical hapten exposure. Broader study findings: As the donors had alopecia, their immune response may differ from healthy people's. Versus controls, significantly more large CDR3 similarity clusters arose from expanded TCRs.

The time point denotes: patch test 1, 2 weeks after DPC sensitization. As for treatment: therapeutic diphenylcyclopropenone sensitization with weekly scalp DPC. It was unfractionated whole blood from which total RNA was extracted. On this clonotype: Antigen: not known.

The CDR3 runs 12 residues. The ends lost 7 bases at V and 7 bases at J; junction bases unmatched: 4. The V gene's germline CDR1 is SGHDT and CDR2 YYEEEE. TCRdb reprocessed the RACE reads via MiXCR and lists one record per CDR3 protein. The sample lists some 79,000 distinct CDR3 sequences, roughly 7.1% seen once, with approximately 1.5% in the top ten. The J gene is TRBJ2-4, the V gene TRBV5-6; 8 bases are a match to TRBD1. Source: whole blood, taken in connection with sensitization to the hapten diphenylcyclopropenone (DPC). The receptor comes from a woman between 25 and 40 years old with alopecia areata. Some clones in this sample may be carry-over from other donors' samples. The CDR3 region has the DNA TGTGCCAGCGCAGGGGGCGCGAACATTCAGTACTTC. It is translated as CASAGGANIQYF.